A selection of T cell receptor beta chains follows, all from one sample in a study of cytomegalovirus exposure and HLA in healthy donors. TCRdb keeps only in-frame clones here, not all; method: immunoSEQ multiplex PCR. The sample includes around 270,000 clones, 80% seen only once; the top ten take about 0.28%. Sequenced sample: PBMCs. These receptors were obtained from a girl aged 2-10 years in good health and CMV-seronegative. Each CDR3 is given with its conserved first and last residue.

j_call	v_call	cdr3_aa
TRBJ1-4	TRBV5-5	CASSLAGQGAANEKLFF
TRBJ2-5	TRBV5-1	CASSLVLGLADPQYF
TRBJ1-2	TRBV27	CASSLRQGYGYTF
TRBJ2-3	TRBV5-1	CASSSGTNGDTQYF
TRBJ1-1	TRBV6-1	CASSRQGVNTEAFF
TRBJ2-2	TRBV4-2	CASSPVGSAGGPSPHTGELFF
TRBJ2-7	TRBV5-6	CASSLPDSRPKQYF
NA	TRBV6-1	CASSDLQDSFRYEQYF
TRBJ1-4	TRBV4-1	CASRAQGAGEKLFF
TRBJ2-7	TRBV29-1	CSVGDSTYEQYF
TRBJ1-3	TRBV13	CASSATGIGNTIYF
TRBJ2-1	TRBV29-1	CSGGLAGGLNEQFF
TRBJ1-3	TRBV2	CASSLTVTGNTIYF
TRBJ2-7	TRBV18	CASSPADLSSYEQYF
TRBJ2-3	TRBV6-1	CASSRDRATDTQYF
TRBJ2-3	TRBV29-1	CSARSSGSSDTQYF
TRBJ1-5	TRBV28	CASRELGQGGSQPQHF
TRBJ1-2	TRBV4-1	CASSQDMEGRGGYTF
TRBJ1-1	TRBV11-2	CASSLDQTVRTEAFF
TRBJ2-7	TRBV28	CASSLSGGPSVEQYF
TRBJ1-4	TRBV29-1	CSVVLRGDRAANEKLFF
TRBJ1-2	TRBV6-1	CATSKTVYGYTF
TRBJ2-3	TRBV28	CASSAALAGEGDTQYF
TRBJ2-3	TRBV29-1	CSVEGGQGQGLVDTQYF
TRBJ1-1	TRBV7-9	CSSSLGRDPRTEAFF
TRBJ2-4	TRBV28	CASSHTRTQTKNIQYF
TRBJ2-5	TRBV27	CASSSGGVQETQYF
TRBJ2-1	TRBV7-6	CASSSPRARFGNEQFF
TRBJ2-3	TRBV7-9	CASSLFRTLETDTQYF
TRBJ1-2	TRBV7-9	CASSFSYGTGGEFYGYTF
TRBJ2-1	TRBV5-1	CASSLRLAGGNEQFF
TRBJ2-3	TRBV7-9	CSSSQSGEGGADTQYF
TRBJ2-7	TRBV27	CASSLLTGGYRDEQYF
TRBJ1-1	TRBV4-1	CASSQPDRPAHEAFF
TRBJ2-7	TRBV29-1	CSVEDPGQGPSYEQYF
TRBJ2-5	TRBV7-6	CASSGDRGLAGTQETQYF
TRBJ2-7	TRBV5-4	CASSFNNYEQYF
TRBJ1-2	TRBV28	CASSLQRTGVNYGYTF
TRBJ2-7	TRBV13	CASSLGTGYEQYF
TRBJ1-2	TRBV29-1	CSVARPRQVPLYGYTF
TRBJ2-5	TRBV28	CASATGLLAGGQETQYF
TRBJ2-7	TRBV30	CAWSPGGSYEQYF
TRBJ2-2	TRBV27	CASKVLAGGDTGELFF
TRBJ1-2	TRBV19	CASSIAGRGFYGYTF
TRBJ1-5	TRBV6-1	CASGGRGYNQPQHF
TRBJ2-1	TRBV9	CASSESGAGNNEQFF
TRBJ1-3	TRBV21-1	CASSKALWSGFLIIF
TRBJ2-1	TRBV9	CASSVRGDRNNEQFF
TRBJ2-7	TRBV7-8	CASSLGSVRRAFEVNEQYF
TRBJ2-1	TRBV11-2	CASSSGLAAYNEQFF